Listed here are 23 T cell receptor beta chains from one sample, sequenced in a study of CD8+ T cells in alopecia areata listed by TCRdb under 2018. The library was generated by the immunoSEQ multiplex PCR assay. RNA was extracted from all samples and reverse transcribed into cDNA as template for TCR sequencing. TCRdb stores this immuneACCESS table with in-frame sequences only. Part of the clones is absent; in the studies checked, under half of the shortfall reflects unresolved V genes, and no reason is known for the rest. The sample table lists 120,000 or so clones, 47% of them with a count of one. About 10% of the sample goes to the ten largest clones. Material: NKG2D-low CD8+ T cells sorted from blood. The sample's cell subset or site, from its label and the paper: sorted CD8+ NKG2D-low blood T cells. The receptors stem from a human donor with alopecia areata.

V and J are TRBV7-9 and TRBJ1-1, with D possibly TRBD1 on 5 matching bases. V was shortened by 1 base and J by 6 bases, with 6 bases between the two germline ends. The CDR3 covers 12 residues. Germline V gene data show CDR1 as SEHNR and CDR2 as FQNEAQ (reference sequence). For the CDR3, the DNA is TGTGCCAGCAGCTTAGAAGGGGCTGAAGCTTTCTTT. Its translation: CASSLEGAEAFF.

V is TRBV27 and J is TRBJ2-7; tentatively, D is TRBD1 (6 bases). This CDR3 is built from 14 residues. V lost 2 bases to trimming and J lost 0 bases, with 8 bases between them. Germline V gene data show CDR1 as MNHEY and CDR2 as SMNVEV (reference sequence). The DNA for the CDR3 is TGTGCCAGCAGTTTAGACAGGTACTCCTACGAGCAGTACTTC. Protein sequence: CASSLDRYSYEQYF.

V and J are TRBV30 and TRBJ2-7, with D perhaps TRBD2 (5 bases). V lost 4 bases, J lost 1 base, and 11 bases lay in between. Germline lookup yields CDR1 GTSNPN and CDR2 SVGIG (reference sequence). The CDR3 is 13 amino acids. CDR3 nucleotide sequence: TGTGCCTGGACGGTGGTAGCGTCCTACGAGCAGTACTTC. It yields the protein CAWTVVASYEQYF.

In regard to this clone: A junction boundary mismatches the germline segment, possibly from a read error. The genes are TRBV29-1 and TRBJ2-7; D not certain. Germline V gene lookup returns CDR1 SQVTM and CDR2 ANQGSEA. This CDR3 contains 11 residues. The CDR3 DNA reads TGCAGCGTTTATGTTGACGAGTTGGTCGGGTTC. Translation: CSVYVDELVGF.

The genes are TRBV5-1 and TRBJ2-2; D uncertain. The CDR3 runs to 13 residues. Germline V lookup: CDR1 SGHRS, CDR2 YFSETQ. V shed 0 bases and J shed 4 bases, with 4 bases lying between them. The DNA of the CDR3 is TGCGCCAGCAGCTTGGTCGTCACCGGGGAGCTGTTTTTT. Translating it yields CASSLVVTGELFF.

This rearrangement joins TRBV30 to TRBJ2-1; D uncertain. V lost 5 bases and J lost 10, with 12 bases in between. This CDR3 is 11 amino acids long. Germline values: CDR1 GTSNPN, CDR2 SVGIG (reference sequence). In DNA form, the CDR3 reads TGTGCCTGGGGACCAGCGAAAGAGCAGTTCTTC. It specifies CAWGPAKEQFF. Full variable domain (missing parts from reference TRBV30 and TRBJ2-1): SQTIHQWPATLVQPVGSPLSLECTVEGTSNPNLYWYRQAAGRGLQLLFYSVGIGQISSEVPQNLSASRPQDRQFILSSKKLLLSDSGFYLCAWGPAKEQFFGPGTRLTVL.

V is TRBV29-1 and J is TRBJ2-3; 10 nucleotides agree with TRBD1. The CDR3 contains 15 residues. Losses at the gene ends were 5 bases for V and 4 bases for J; bases not matched to a gene: 9. Germline CDR1 and CDR2: SQVTM and ANQGSEA. The CDR3 DNA reads as TGCAGCGTTCTGCCCGGGACAGGGGTGGCAGATACGCAGTATTTT. It codes for CSVLPGTGVADTQYF.

This clone has just a few counts. The chain joins TRBV29-1 to TRBJ2-7; D remains ambiguous. V was pared by 1 base and J by 4 bases, with 8 bases between. The CDR3 loop spans 12 amino acids. Germline CDR1 is SQVTM and CDR2 is ANQGSEA. The CDR3 is CSVEGHPYEQYF. The CDR3 region has the DNA TGCAGCGTTGAAGGGCATCCATACGAGCAGTACTTC.

V is TRBV27 and J is TRBJ1-2; D is undetermined. Trimming shortened V by 5 bases and J by 3 bases, and 13 bases separated the two germline ends. The CDR3 runs to 14 residues. The V gene's germline CDR1 is MNHEY and CDR2 SMNVEV (reference sequence). CDR3 region: CASSLNPSHYGYTF. The CDR3, as DNA: TGTGCCAGCAGTCTCAACCCCTCCCACTATGGCTACACCTTC.

V and J are TRBV27 and TRBJ2-7, with TRBD2 identical over 7 bases. In germline, CDR1 is MNHEY, CDR2 SMNVEV (reference sequence). There are 14 residues in the CDR3. J was trimmed by 5 bases and V by 10 bases; bases with no gene match: 14. CDR3: CATSGGGRGDEQYF. The CDR3 DNA sequence: TGTGCCACCTCGGGCGGCGGGAGAGGCGACGAGCAGTACTTC.

The chain recombines TRBV29-1 with TRBJ2-7, with a weak D call TRBD1 (5 bases). Trimming took off 2 bases at V and 6 bases at J, with 17 bases between the two ends. Germline CDR1 and CDR2: SQVTM and ANQGSEA. The CDR3 has 14 residues. This CDR3 is CSVESVGLSIEQYF. Written as DNA, the CDR3 is TGCAGCGTTGAATCTGTGGGGCTTTCCATCGAGCAGTACTTC.

This clone was seen only a few times. The rearrangement links TRBV29-1 to TRBJ2-1; 9 bases fit TRBD2. Germline assignment: CDR1 SQVTM and CDR2 ANQGSEA. Trimming at V came to 0 bases and at J to 5 bases, leaving 8 bases not matched to a gene. This CDR3 spans 16 amino acids. The CDR3 nucleotides read TGCAGCGTTGAAGACTTTAGCGGGAGCACACACAATGAGCAGTTCTTC. It yields the protein CSVEDFSGSTHNEQFF.

This clone was recorded a few times. This chain links TRBV29-1 with TRBJ1-2, with 8 bases aligning to TRBD1. This CDR3 comprises 13 residues. J gave up 2 bases and V 4 bases, and 3 bases lay outside the gene matches. The germline gives CDR1 SQVTM, CDR2 ANQGSEA. CDR3 sequence reads: CSVAGQENYGYTF. In DNA, the CDR3 is TGCAGCGTTGCGGGACAGGAGAACTATGGCTACACCTTC.

The rearrangement joins TRBV4-1 to TRBJ2-1; no clear D gene. Germline-derived CDR1 and CDR2 are MGHRA and YSYEKL. V dropped 2 bases and J dropped 5 bases, with 7 bases sitting between them. The CDR3 spans 13 residues. CDR3 residues: CASSQTLNNEQFF. DNA of the CDR3: TGCGCCAGCAGCCAAACGCTGAACAATGAGCAGTTCTTC.

V usage is TRBV29-1 and J usage is TRBJ2-7; no reliable D call. CDR1 is SQVTM, CDR2 ANQGSEA, per germline. This CDR3 is built from 14 residues. Trimming cost V 0 bases and J 3 bases, with 12 bases left between them. In DNA form, the CDR3 reads TGCAGCGTTGAAGATAAGTCGACCAACTACGAGCAGTACTTC. Translating gives CSVEDKSTNYEQYF.

This clone has just a few counts. CDR3 sequence reads: CSVERDQNTGELFF. The CDR3, as DNA: TGCAGCGTTGAGAGGGATCAAAACACCGGGGAGCTGTTTTTT. V and J are TRBV29-1 and TRBJ2-2; possibly TRBD2 for D (5 bases). The CDR3 length is 14 residues. In germline, CDR1 is SQVTM, CDR2 ANQGSEA. V shed 3 bases and J shed 2 bases, with 10 bases lying between them.

The J gene is TRBJ2-7, the V gene TRBV5-6; 8 bases map to TRBD1. The germline V gene has CDR1 SGHDT and CDR2 YYEEEE. The CDR3 runs to 12 residues. After removal of 0 bases from V and 13 bases from J, the junction contained 6 bases not matched to a gene. CDR3 loop: CASSLGQGNPYF. CDR3 nucleotide sequence: TGTGCCAGCAGCTTGGGACAGGGGAACCCCTACTTC.

The rearrangement joins TRBV30 to TRBJ2-7; D unresolved. The germline gives CDR1 GTSNPN, CDR2 SVGIG (reference sequence). The CDR3 extends over 15 amino acids. V was clipped by 0 bases and J by 4 bases, with 16 bases between them. Here the CDR3 DNA reads TGTGCCTGGAGTGTATCACCAGTGGGGAAATACGAGCAGTACTTC. Its protein is CAWSVSPVGKYEQYF.

DNA of the CDR3: TGTGCCAGCAGCATAAAGGCTGGCTACACCTTC. Its translation is CASSIKAGYTF. The chain links TRBV2 to TRBJ1-2, with D unclear. CDR1 is SNHLY, CDR2 FYNNEI, per germline. This CDR3 is built from 11 residues. Trimming stripped 6 bases from V and 7 bases from J, with 9 bases between. The entire variable domain, with the rest obtained from reference TRBV2 and TRBJ1-2, is as follows: EPEVTQTPSHQVTQMGQEVILRCVPISNHLYFYWYRQILGQKVEFLVSFYNNEISEKSEIFDDQFSVERPDGSNFTLKIRSTKLEDSAMYFCASSIKAGYTFGSGTRLTVV.

The J gene is TRBJ2-2, the V gene TRBV29-1; D may be TRBD1 (6 bases). Trimming took off 6 bases at V and 0 bases at J, with 20 bases between the two ends. This CDR3 has 17 amino acids. Germline V gives CDR1 SQVTM, CDR2 ANQGSEA. The CDR3 loop reads CSVALFRDTANTGELFF. The DNA for the CDR3 is TGCAGCGTCGCCCTTTTCCGGGACACCGCGAACACCGGGGAGCTGTTTTTT.

This clone was seen only a few times. V gene TRBV29-1 combines with J gene TRBJ2-2; 9 nucleotides agree with TRBD1. This CDR3 is 12 amino acids long. V lost 6 bases and J lost 5; bases outside the gene matches: 1. The germline gives CDR1 SQVTM, CDR2 ANQGSEA. The CDR3 sequence: CSVGTGTGELFF. The CDR3 bases are TGCAGCGTCGGGACAGGGACCGGGGAGCTGTTTTTT.

This chain links TRBV28 with TRBJ2-4, with D unclear. The CDR3 has 14 residues. Trimming took 7 bases from V and 8 from J, leaving 18 bases between them. CDR1 MDHEN and CDR2 SYDVKM come from the germline V gene. DNA for the CDR3: TGTGCCAGCACAACGAGGCGTGCAGAAGACATTCAGTACTTC. Amino acids: CASTTRRAEDIQYF.

The V call is TRBV25-1, the J call TRBJ1-5, with a possible D match to TRBD1 (5 bases). The V end lost 6 bases, the J end lost 2 bases, and 8 bases lay between the germline ends. The CDR3 length is 13 residues. From germline, CDR1 is MGHDK and CDR2 SYGVNS. The CDR3 loop reads CASSQGGNQPQHF. The CDR3 nucleotides are TGTGCCAGCAGCCAGGGAGGCAATCAGCCCCAGCATTTT.